The text below deals with one TCR beta chain. This specimen belongs to a study of cytomegalovirus exposure and HLA in healthy donors. The protocol was immunoSEQ multiplex PCR, while the TCRdb copy is restricted to in-frame clones and leaves out a portion. This table holds fewer than 250,000 clones, 65% to 85% found once. The CDR3 spans 14 residues. Germline V lookup: CDR1 SGHDN, CDR2 FVKESK. The V and J ends lost 4 bases and 6 bases respectively, with 14 bases between them. This chain connects TRBV14 to TRBJ2-3; a weak D match, TRBD1 (6 bases). The clonotype was recovered from a woman aged 30 to 39 in good health and CMV-seropositive. Sequencing was performed on PBMCs. In DNA form, the CDR3 reads TGTGCCAGCAGCCGAGTTGGGGGCAGGGATACGCAGTATTTT. It is translated as CASSRVGGRDTQYF.